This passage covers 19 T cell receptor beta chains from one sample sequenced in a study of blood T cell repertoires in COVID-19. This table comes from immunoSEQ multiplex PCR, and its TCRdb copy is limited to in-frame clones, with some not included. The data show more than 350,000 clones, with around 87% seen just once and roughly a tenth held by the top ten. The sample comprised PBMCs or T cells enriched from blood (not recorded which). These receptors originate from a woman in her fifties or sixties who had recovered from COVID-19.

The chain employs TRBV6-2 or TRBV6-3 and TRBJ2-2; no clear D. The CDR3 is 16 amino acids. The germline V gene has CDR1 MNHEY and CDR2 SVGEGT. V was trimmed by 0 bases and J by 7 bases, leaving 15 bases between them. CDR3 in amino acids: CASSYSTIGGGGELFF. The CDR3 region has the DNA TGTGCCAGCAGTTACTCGACCATAGGCGGTGGCGGGGAGCTGTTTTTT.

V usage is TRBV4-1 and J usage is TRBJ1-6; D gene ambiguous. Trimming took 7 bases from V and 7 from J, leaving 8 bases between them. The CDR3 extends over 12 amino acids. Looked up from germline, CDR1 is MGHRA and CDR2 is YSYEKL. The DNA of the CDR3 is TGCGCCAGCAATTTGGGCAATTCACCCCTCCACTTT. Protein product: CASNLGNSPLHF.

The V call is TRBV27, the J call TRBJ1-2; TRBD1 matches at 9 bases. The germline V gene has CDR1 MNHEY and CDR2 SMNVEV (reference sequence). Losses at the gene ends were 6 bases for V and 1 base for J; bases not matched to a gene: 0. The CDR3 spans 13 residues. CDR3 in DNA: TGTGCCAGCAGGGACAGGGGTAACTATGGCTACACCTTC. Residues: CASRDRGNYGYTF.

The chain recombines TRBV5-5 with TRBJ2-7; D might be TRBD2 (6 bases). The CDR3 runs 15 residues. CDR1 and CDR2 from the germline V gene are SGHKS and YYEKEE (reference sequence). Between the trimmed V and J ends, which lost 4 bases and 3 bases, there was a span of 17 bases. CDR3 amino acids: CASSPTGTRSYEQYF. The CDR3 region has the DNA TGTGCCAGCAGCCCCACCGGGACTCGGAGCTACGAGCAGTACTTC.

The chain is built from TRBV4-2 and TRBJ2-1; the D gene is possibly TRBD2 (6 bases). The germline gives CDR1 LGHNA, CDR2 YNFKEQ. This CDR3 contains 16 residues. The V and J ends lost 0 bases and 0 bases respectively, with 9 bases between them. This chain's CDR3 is CASSQDYGSSYNEQFF. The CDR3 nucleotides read TGTGCCAGCAGCCAAGATTACGGGAGCTCCTACAATGAGCAGTTCTTC.

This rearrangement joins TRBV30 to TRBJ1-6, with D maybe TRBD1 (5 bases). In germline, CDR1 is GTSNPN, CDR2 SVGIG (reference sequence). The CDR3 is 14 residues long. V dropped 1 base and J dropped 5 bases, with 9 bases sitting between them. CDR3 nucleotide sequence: TGTGCCTGGAGTGGTCACAGGAATAATTCACCCCTCCACTTT. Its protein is CAWSGHRNNSPLHF. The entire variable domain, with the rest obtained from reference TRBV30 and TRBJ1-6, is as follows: SQTIHQWPATLVQPVGSPLSLECTVEGTSNPNLYWYRQAAGRGLQLLFYSVGIGQISSEVPQNLSASRPQDRQFILSSKKLLLSDSGFYLCAWSGHRNNSPLHFGNGTRLTVT.

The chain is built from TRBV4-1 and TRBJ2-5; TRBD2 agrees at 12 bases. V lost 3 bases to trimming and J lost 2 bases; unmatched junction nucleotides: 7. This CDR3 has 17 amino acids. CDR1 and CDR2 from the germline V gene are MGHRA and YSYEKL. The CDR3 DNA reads TGCGCCAGCAGCCAGACGACTAGCGGGGGTACTCAAGAGACCCAGTACTTC. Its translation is CASSQTTSGGTQETQYF.

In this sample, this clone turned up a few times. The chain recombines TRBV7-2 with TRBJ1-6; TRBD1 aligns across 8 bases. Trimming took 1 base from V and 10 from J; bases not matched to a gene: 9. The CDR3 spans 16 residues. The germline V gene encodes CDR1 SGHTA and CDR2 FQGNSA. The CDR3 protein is CASSLVAGQGQSPLHF. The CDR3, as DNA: TGTGCCAGCAGCTTAGTAGCTGGACAGGGTCAATCACCCCTCCACTTT.

In nucleotides, the CDR3 is TGTGCCAGCAGCAAAGGGGTAGGGGTTGCTTTCTTT. It is translated as CASSKGVGVAFF. The chain recombines TRBV6-5 with TRBJ1-1, with TRBD1 as a possible D gene (5 bases). Deletions cut 6 bases from V and 11 bases from J, with 16 bases between. Germline V gene data show CDR1 as MNHEY and CDR2 as SVGAGI. This CDR3 is 12 amino acids long.

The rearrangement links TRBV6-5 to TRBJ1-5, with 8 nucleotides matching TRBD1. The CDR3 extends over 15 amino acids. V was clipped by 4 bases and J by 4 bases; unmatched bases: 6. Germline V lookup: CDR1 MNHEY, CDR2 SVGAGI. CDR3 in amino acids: CASSSSTGGNQPQHF. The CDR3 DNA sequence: TGTGCCAGCAGTTCCTCAACAGGGGGGAATCAGCCCCAGCATTTT.

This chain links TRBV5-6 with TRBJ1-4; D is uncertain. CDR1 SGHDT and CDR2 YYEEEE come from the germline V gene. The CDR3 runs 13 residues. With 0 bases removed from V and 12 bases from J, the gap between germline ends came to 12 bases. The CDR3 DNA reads TGTGCCAGCAGCTTGGCCTCCGGGAATGAACTGTTTTTT. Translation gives CASSLASGNELFF.

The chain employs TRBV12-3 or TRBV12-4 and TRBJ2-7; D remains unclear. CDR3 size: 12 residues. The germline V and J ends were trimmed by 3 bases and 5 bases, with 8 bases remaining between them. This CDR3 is CASSFDGHEQYF. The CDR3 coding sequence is TGTGCCAGCAGTTTTGATGGCCACGAGCAGTACTTC.

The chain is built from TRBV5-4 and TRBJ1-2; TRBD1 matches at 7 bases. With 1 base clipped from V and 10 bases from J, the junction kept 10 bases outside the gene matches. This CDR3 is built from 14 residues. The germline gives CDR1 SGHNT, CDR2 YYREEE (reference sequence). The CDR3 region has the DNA TGTGCCAGCAGCTTGCATCCGGGACAGTCGGTCTACACCTTC. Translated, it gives CASSLHPGQSVYTF.

The CDR3 region has the DNA TGTGCCAGCAGCTCGCGACTAGTTAGCGGGGGCCCCCGGTACGAGCAGTACTTC. Encoded protein: CASSSRLVSGGPRYEQYF. The V call is TRBV28, the J call TRBJ2-7; 9 bases map to TRBD2. Germline CDR1 is MDHEN and CDR2 is SYDVKM. The CDR3 spans 18 residues. After removal of 6 bases from V and 4 bases from J, the junction contained 19 bases not matched to a gene.

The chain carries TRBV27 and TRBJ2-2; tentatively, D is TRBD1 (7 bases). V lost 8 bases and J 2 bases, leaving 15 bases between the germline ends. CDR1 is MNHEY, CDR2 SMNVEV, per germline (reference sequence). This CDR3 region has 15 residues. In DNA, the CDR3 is TGTGCCAGCCCCAGGGGGGACACCAACACCGGGGAGCTGTTTTTT. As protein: CASPRGDTNTGELFF.

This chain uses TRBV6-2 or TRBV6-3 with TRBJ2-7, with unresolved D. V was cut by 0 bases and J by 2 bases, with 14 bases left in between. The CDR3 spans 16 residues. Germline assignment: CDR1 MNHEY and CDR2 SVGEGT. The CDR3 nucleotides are TGTGCCAGCAGTTACTCGACACGCGACGATCCCTACGAGCAGTACTTC. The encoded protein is CASSYSTRDDPYEQYF.

DNA of the CDR3: TGTGCCACTTCAGGACCACAGGACTATGGCTACACCTTC. It translates to CATSGPQDYGYTF. This chain links TRBV2 with TRBJ1-2; TRBD1 is a possible D gene (5 bases). The germline V gene has CDR1 SNHLY and CDR2 FYNNEI. With 10 bases removed from V and 3 bases from J, the gap between germline ends came to 15 bases. CDR3 size: 13 residues.

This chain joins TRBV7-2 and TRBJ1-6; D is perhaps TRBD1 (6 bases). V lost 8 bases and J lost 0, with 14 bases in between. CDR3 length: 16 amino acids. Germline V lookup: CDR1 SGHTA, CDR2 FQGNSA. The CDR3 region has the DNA TGTGCCAGCCTCCTTGGGGGCAGCTCCTATAATTCACCCCTCCACTTT. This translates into CASLLGGSSYNSPLHF.

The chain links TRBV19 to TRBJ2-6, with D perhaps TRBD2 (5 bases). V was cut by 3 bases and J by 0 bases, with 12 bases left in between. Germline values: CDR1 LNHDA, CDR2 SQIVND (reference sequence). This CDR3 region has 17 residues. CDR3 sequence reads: CASSISGDISGANVLTF. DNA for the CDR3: TGTGCCAGTAGTATTTCCGGGGATATCTCTGGGGCCAACGTCCTGACTTTC.